One sample yielded the 16 T cell receptor beta chains listed below, sequenced in a study of molecular identifiers for immune sequencing clone quantification. TCRdb re-called the PCR reads with MiXCR, one entry per CDR3 protein. This table holds tens of thousands of distinct CDR3 sequences, around 21% found once. The sequenced sample was naive CD8+ T cells from blood, with Jurkat cell RNA spiked in. The subset denotes: FACS-sorted CD8+CD4-CCR7+CD45RA+ naive T cells. Receptors were obtained from a human donor in good health. Some libraries in this study had Jurkat cell RNA spiked in.

In the case of this clonotype: A much more abundant neighbour one base away suggests this may be a read error. The V gene is TRBV19, the J gene TRBJ2-1; TRBD2 matches 12 bases. CDR3 length equals 15 residues. Germline CDR1 and CDR2: LNHDA and SQIVND (reference sequence). CDR3 residues: CACSIASGGENEQFF. The CDR3 bases are TGTGCCTGTAGTATTGCTAGCGGGGGGGAGAATGAGCAGTTCTTC.

Turning to this clonotype: A single base separates this from a much larger clone, so it may be a read error. V gene TRBV25-1 combines with J gene TRBJ2-1; 12 nucleotides match TRBD2. The CDR3 runs 17 residues. Germline lookup yields CDR1 MGHDK and CDR2 SYGVNS. This CDR3 reads CASSLGLAGEGYNERFF. For the CDR3, the DNA is TGTGCCAGCAGCCTGGGACTAGCGGGTGAGGGTTACAATGAGCGGTTCTTC.

This clonotype was seen ten or more times. The rearrangement uses TRBV23-1 and TRBJ2-7; 7 nucleotides agree with TRBD1. TRBV23-1 is marked as an open reading frame, function uncertain. This CDR3 is 17 amino acids long. Germline trimming cut 2 bases from V and 3 bases from J; bases unmatched to any gene: 13. As DNA, the CDR3 is TGCGCCAGCAGTCAACCTAAACCGGGACAGAAAAACTACGAGCAGTACTTC. Its translation is CASSQPKPGQKNYEQYF.

This clonotype appeared many times. The chain links TRBV28 to TRBJ2-7; 8 bases fit TRBD2. The junction had 6 bases not matched to a gene; V was cut back by 5 bases and J by 3 bases. Germline-derived CDR1 and CDR2 are MDHEN and SYDVKM. This CDR3 has 14 residues. CDR3 DNA: TGTGCCAGCAGTCCTATCGGGGGGGACTACGAGCAGTACTTC. This encodes CASSPIGGDYEQYF.

This clonotype was observed at least ten times. V and J are TRBV27 and TRBJ1-1; D is unclear. CDR3 size: 13 residues. Trimming removed 6 bases from V and 6 bases from J, with 14 bases in between. CDR1 and CDR2 (germline): MNHEY, SMNVEV (reference sequence). CDR3: CASRSQLIPEAFF. DNA of the CDR3: TGTGCCAGCAGATCTCAACTAATCCCTGAAGCTTTCTTT.

This clonotype occurred many times. The chain is built from TRBV4-3 and TRBJ2-7; D remains unclear. Trimming stripped 4 bases from V and 5 bases from J, with 12 bases between. Per germline, CDR1 LGHNA and CDR2 YSLEER. This CDR3 is 13 amino acids long. For the CDR3, the DNA is TGCGCCAGCAGCCGGTGGGTTGGGAACGAGCAGTACTTC. The encoded protein is CASSRWVGNEQYF.

In its sample, this clonotype was seen many times. The chain recombines TRBV7-9 with TRBJ2-3, with 10 nucleotides matching TRBD2. Germline CDR1 and CDR2: SEHNR and FQNEAQ (reference sequence). The CDR3 contains 19 residues. V lost 2 bases to trimming and J lost 3 bases; unmatched junction nucleotides: 14. As DNA, the CDR3 is TGTGCCAGCAGCTTAAAGTCGGGTGCTCTAGCGGGAGAGACAGATACGCAGTATTTT. Translating gives CASSLKSGALAGETDTQYF.

This clonotype has at least ten counts. The rearrangement links TRBV3-1 to TRBJ1-1; D is possibly TRBD1 (6 bases). The germline V gene has CDR1 LGHDT and CDR2 YNNKEL (reference sequence). Trimming left V 1 base short and J 7 bases short, with 13 bases between. This CDR3 comprises 14 residues. The CDR3 DNA reads TGTGCCAGCAGCCAAGTAGGGGGAAAGGGTGAAGCTTTCTTT. Amino acids: CASSQVGGKGEAFF.

Comments on this clonotype: With a much larger clone just one base away, this may be a read error. The gene calls are TRBV20-1 and TRBJ2-3; D not resolved. Germline values: CDR1 DFQATT, CDR2 SNEGSKA (reference sequence). The length of the CDR3 is 11 residues. The CDR3 nucleotides read TGCAGTGTTAGAAGAACAGATACGCAGTATTTT. Residues: CSVRRTDTQYF.

This clonotype occurred a few times. J is TRBJ2-1 and V is TRBV11-3, with TRBD2 matching 11 bases. CDR3 length: 17 amino acids. Germline V lookup: CDR1 SGHNT, CDR2 YENEEA. V lost 2 bases, J lost 7 bases, and 10 bases stayed unmatched. This chain's CDR3 is CASSLKPGTSGFNEQFF. CDR3 DNA: TGTGCCAGCAGCTTAAAACCCGGGACTAGCGGATTTAATGAGCAGTTCTTC.

As for this clonotype: A read error is likely, as this CDR3 ends without the conserved phenylalanine or tryptophan. No DNA is shown, since the ends of the CDR3 on it are uncertain; the CDR3 is the one TCRdb lists. The chain is built from TRBV29-1 and TRBJ2-5. The CDR3 sequence runs 12 residues, both termini included. Germline loops: CDR1 SQVTM, CDR2 ANQGSEA. CDR3 residues: CSVEDQSGTQHY.

Regarding this clonotype: A single base separates this from a much larger clone, so it may be a read error. The chain is built from TRBV19 and TRBJ1-1; no firm D call. The V end lost 7 bases, the J end lost 3 bases, and 15 bases lay between the germline ends. This CDR3 spans 14 amino acids. Germline assignment: CDR1 LNHDA and CDR2 SQIVND (reference sequence). CDR3 DNA: TGTGCCAGTAAGCGGTTCCAGGACTACACTGAAGCTTTCTTT. Translated, it gives CASKRFQDYTEAFF. The whole variable domain, remainder taken from reference TRBV19 and TRBJ1-1, is DGGITQSPKYLFRKEGQNVTLSCEQNLNHDAMYWYRQDPGQGLRLIYYSQIVNDFQKGDIAEGYSVSREKKESFPLTVTSAQKNPTAFYLCASKRFQDYTEAFFGQGTRLTVV.

This clonotype was picked up many times. This chain uses TRBV2 with TRBJ1-1; 9 nucleotides agree with TRBD1. The V gene end was trimmed by 1 base and the J gene end by 4 bases; junction bases not matched to a gene: 13. The CDR3 runs 18 residues. Germline CDR1 SNHLY, CDR2 FYNNEI. The CDR3 DNA sequence: TGTGCCAGCAGTGAAGGTAGTATCGGGACAGGGAGGACCACTGAAGCTTTCTTT. This sequence encodes CASSEGSIGTGRTTEAFF.

There are many counts of this clonotype. The rearrangement joins TRBV20-1 to TRBJ2-7; D could derive from TRBD1 or TRBD2 (6 bases each). The V gene's germline CDR1 is DFQATT and CDR2 SNEGSKA (reference sequence). The V and J ends lost 0 bases and 3 bases respectively, with 18 bases between them. CDR3 length: 16 residues. The CDR3 loop is CSARDPGDTPVYEQYF. The DNA for the CDR3 is TGCAGTGCTAGAGATCCGGGGGACACTCCGGTCTACGAGCAGTACTTC.

Ten or more counts support this clonotype. The chain has TRBV27 and TRBJ2-7; possible D gene TRBD1, 6 bases. The CDR3 is 15 residues long. The germline V and J ends were trimmed by 5 bases and 4 bases, with 18 bases remaining between them. From germline, CDR1 is MNHEY and CDR2 SMNVEV (reference sequence). CDR3 coding DNA: TGTGCCAGCAGTCTAACAGGGCCGGTGGGGTACGAGCAGTACTTC. It encodes CASSLTGPVGYEQYF.

At least ten counts were recorded for this clonotype. This rearrangement joins TRBV7-2 to TRBJ2-3; tentative D call: TRBD2 (6 bases). V was trimmed by 3 bases and J by 0 bases, leaving 13 bases between them. Looked up from germline, CDR1 is SGHTA and CDR2 is FQGNSA. The CDR3 has 16 amino acids. This chain's CDR3 is CASSLVSGGSTDTQYF. The CDR3 nucleotides read TGTGCCAGCAGCTTGGTTTCCGGGGGTAGCACAGATACGCAGTATTTT.